The source of this T cell receptor (beta chain) is a study of blood T cell repertoires in COVID-19. Study-level background: Acute-phase and convalescent COVID-19 samples originated in the United States, Italy and Spain. Nucleic acid was either cDNA or gDNA, and it came from T cells, B-cell-depleted T cells, or PBMCs.

Germline-derived CDR1 and CDR2 are MGHRA and YSYEKL. Trimming left V 6 bases short and J 6 bases short, with 14 bases between. The CDR3 extends over 13 amino acids. Source study methods: Reference gene primer amplification gave nucleated cell count estimates. Only in-frame clones appear in the TCRdb table, and some are missing; sequencing was by immunoSEQ multiplex PCR. V and J calls and clone size are as listed in that table; D and trimming were resolved from the DNA. The profile shows about 230,000 clones, less than 85% of them singletons. The clonotype comes from a woman aged 65 to 85 with active or convalescent COVID-19. The chain combines TRBV4-1 with TRBJ1-2; TRBD1 might be the D (6 bases). The source material was peripheral blood. CDR3: CASRQGPKDGYTF. CDR3 DNA sequence: TGCGCCAGCAGACAGGGACCCAAGGATGGCTACACCTTC.